This TCR beta chain was sequenced for a study of a mutant IDH1 vaccine in newly diagnosed glioma. Findings and limits, study-wide: Top-clonotype changes in peripheral T cells seemed unrelated to pseudoprogression.

This clone came up once. Its antigen is not known. V lost 0 bases and J 0 bases, leaving 13 bases between the germline ends. The germline gives CDR1 SGHDT, CDR2 YYEEEE. The CDR3 consists of 17 residues. Time point noted: baseline, week 1 (first vaccination visit). As to treatment: pre-vaccination baseline after standard-of-care therapy. Each donor presented with a new WHO grade 3 or 4 astrocytoma that tested IDH1-mutant and showed ATRX loss. Assay: immunoSEQ multiplex PCR; the TCRdb copy retains only in-frame clones and omits some. The sample holds 90,000 to 100,000 clones, roughly 89% seen once. This TCR was recovered from a woman in her 50s with glioma. Here the sequenced sample was PBMCs, taken from a glioma patient treated with radiotherapy, temozolomide or both. The V gene is TRBV5-6, the J gene TRBJ2-1; the D is unclear. CDR3: CASSLAPSKRSYNEQFF. CDR3 coding DNA: TGTGCCAGCAGCTTGGCCCCTTCCAAGCGCTCCTACAATGAGCAGTTCTTC.